The 22 T cell receptor beta chains below all came from one sample that was sequenced in a study of blood T cell repertoires in COVID-19. The assay was immunoSEQ multiplex PCR, and TCRdb's table has in-frame clones only and misses some. The data hold around 70,000 clones, with roughly 80% observed a single time. Sequencing input: peripheral blood. These TCRs come from a woman aged 80 or over with active or convalescent COVID-19.

The J gene is TRBJ1-5, the V gene TRBV5-6; D is undetermined. This CDR3 is built from 15 residues. Germline loops: CDR1 SGHDT, CDR2 YYEEEE. With 0 bases removed from V and 1 base from J, the gap between germline ends came to 8 bases. The DNA for the CDR3 is TGTGCCAGCAGCTTGGTTGGGCAGAGCAATCAGCCCCAGCATTTT. Protein sequence: CASSLVGQSNQPQHF.

By share, this clone counts as medium-sized (0.01 to 0.1%). The chain has TRBV5-1 and TRBJ1-2; TRBD1 matches at 7 bases. The CDR3 is 15 amino acids. Germline V gene data show CDR1 as SGHRS and CDR2 as YFSETQ. The V segment lost 4 bases and the J segment 4 bases; nucleotides outside the gene matches: 10. The DNA for the CDR3 is TGCGCCAGCAGCCCTGTCTACAGGGGCGCCTATGGCTACACCTTC. It codes for CASSPVYRGAYGYTF.

Notes on this clone: The junction does not match germline at one end; this may be a read error. This chain uses TRBV5-1 with TRBJ1-1; D is unresolved. The CDR3 loop spans 15 amino acids. Germline values: CDR1 SGHRS, CDR2 YFSETQ. Written as DNA, the CDR3 is TGCGCCAGCAGGTTGGCCCTACAGAGGAACACTGAAGCTTTCTTT. As protein: CASRLALQRNTEAFF.

The chain recombines TRBV18 with TRBJ1-1, with a possible D match to TRBD1 (6 bases). Germline V lookup: CDR1 KGHSH, CDR2 LQKENI. This CDR3 is built from 13 residues. V lost 6 bases, J lost 7 bases, and 15 bases lay in between. CDR3 sequence (DNA): TGTGCCAGCTCGCCTACAGGGTACAGTGAAGCTTTCTTT. It encodes CASSPTGYSEAFF.

The chain uses TRBV18 and TRBJ1-3, with 7 bases fitting TRBD1. CDR3 size: 14 residues. The germline gives CDR1 KGHSH, CDR2 LQKENI. The junction had 2 bases not matched to a gene; V was cut back by 3 bases and J by 3 bases. CDR3 in amino acids: CASSPDRVGNTIYF. The CDR3 nucleotides read TGTGCCAGCTCACCCGACAGGGTTGGAAACACCATATATTTT. The whole variable domain, filled in from reference TRBV18 and TRBJ1-3, reads NAGVMQNPRHLVRRRGQEARLRCSPMKGHSHVYWYRQLPEEGLKFMVYLQKENIIDESGMPKERFSAEFPKEGPSILRIQQVVRGDSAAYFCASSPDRVGNTIYFGEGSWLTVV.

The V call is TRBV6-2 or TRBV6-3, the J call TRBJ2-7; D unclear. This CDR3 spans 14 amino acids. Trimming took 0 bases from V and 6 from J, leaving 12 bases between them. Per germline, CDR1 MNHEY and CDR2 SVGEGT. CDR3 sequence (DNA): TGTGCCAGCAGTTACTCTGATACCTCTACCGAGCAGTACTTC. Residues: CASSYSDTSTEQYF.

The V gene is TRBV6-2 or TRBV6-3, the J gene TRBJ1-2, with 8 bases identical to TRBD1. Losses at the gene ends were 4 bases for V and 1 base for J; bases not matched to a gene: 8. This CDR3 is 16 amino acids long. The germline gives CDR1 MNHEY, CDR2 SVGEGT. In nucleotides, the CDR3 is TGTGCCAGCAGTTTTTTTGGACAGGGAGGTAACTATGGCTACACCTTC. Its translation: CASSFFGQGGNYGYTF.

The chain couples TRBV9 to TRBJ2-3; 7 nucleotides agree with TRBD1. CDR3 size: 16 residues. Per the germline V gene, CDR1 is SGDLS and CDR2 is YYNGEE. V gave up 4 bases and J gave up 5 bases; unmatched junction bases: 13. CDR3 loop: CASSPGTGELGDTQYF. Here the CDR3 DNA reads TGTGCCAGCAGCCCAGGTACAGGGGAGCTTGGAGATACGCAGTATTTT.

V gene TRBV7-9 combines with J gene TRBJ1-1; the D is unclear. The CDR3 length is 13 residues. Germline V gives CDR1 SEHNR, CDR2 FQNEAQ (reference sequence). Trimming pared 2 bases from V and 10 bases from J, leaving 14 bases between. The CDR3 DNA reads TGTGCCAGCAGCTTAATCGGTGGTCAACGAGCTTTCTTT. Amino acid sequence: CASSLIGGQRAFF.

DNA for the CDR3: TGTGCCAGCAGGGCCGGCGGCGCCTACGAGCAGTACTTC. This encodes CASRAGGAYEQYF. The chain employs TRBV6-6 and TRBJ2-7; D ambiguous. The ends were cut back, 6 bases at V and 2 bases at J, with 11 bases in the middle. CDR1 and CDR2 (germline): MNHNY, SVGAGI (reference sequence). The CDR3 spans 13 residues.

This clone occurred once. The chain has TRBV5-4 and TRBJ2-5; D call uncertain. Germline-derived CDR1 and CDR2 are SGHNT and YYREEE (reference sequence). Trimming took off 6 bases at V and 0 bases at J, with 15 bases between the two ends. The CDR3 sequence is 15 residues long. CDR3 protein: CASKRGNGYQETQYF. The DNA for the CDR3 is TGTGCCAGCAAGAGAGGTAACGGGTACCAAGAGACCCAGTACTTC.

This clone was found a few times. V is TRBV28 and J is TRBJ1-1, with no clear D. Trimming pared 10 bases from V and 2 bases from J, leaving 11 bases between. There are 12 residues in the CDR3. Germline lookup yields CDR1 MDHEN and CDR2 SYDVKM. The CDR3 is CAILPPNTEAFF. DNA for the CDR3: TGTGCCATCCTCCCCCCCAACACTGAAGCTTTCTTT.

The chain combines TRBV12-5 with TRBJ1-2; D might be TRBD1 (6 bases). The CDR3 is made up of 18 amino acids. Germline CDR1 reads LGHNT; CDR2 reads FRNRAP. V lost 0 bases to trimming and J lost 6 bases, with 23 bases between them. The CDR3 bases are TGTGCTAGTGGTTTGGTAGAGGGACAAACCCCCTCCTTAGATGGCTACACCTTC. This codes for CASGLVEGQTPSLDGYTF.

The rearrangement uses TRBV3-1 (or the pseudogene TRBV3-2) and TRBJ2-7; TRBD2 matches at 7 bases. The CDR3 consists of 14 residues. The trim removed 4 bases at V and 5 bases at J, leaving 8 bases unmatched. Germline values: CDR1 LGHDT, CDR2 YNNKEL (reference sequence). CDR3 DNA: TGTGCCAGCAGCCTCGGGGCGGGAGTCCACGAGCAGTACTTC. The encoded protein is CASSLGAGVHEQYF.

This clone was seen a few times. The V gene is TRBV2, the J gene TRBJ2-7, with 7 bases lining up with TRBD1. The J segment lost 0 bases and the V segment lost 7 bases, leaving 3 bases of the junction unmatched. CDR3 size: 13 residues. CDR1 and CDR2 (germline): SNHLY, FYNNEI. DNA for the CDR3: TGTGCCAGCACGCGACAGGGCTCCTACGAGCAGTACTTC. It codes for CASTRQGSYEQYF.

The V call is TRBV28, the J call TRBJ2-1; 7 positions match TRBD1. Germline V gene sequence: CDR1 MDHEN, CDR2 SYDVKM. Unmatched junction bases numbered 8, after V lost 6 bases and J lost 0 bases. This CDR3 is built from 16 residues. The CDR3 region has the DNA TGTGCCAGCAGCTCCGAACAGGGGAACTCCTACAATGAGCAGTTCTTC. Translated: CASSSEQGNSYNEQFF. Supplemented by reference TRBV28 and TRBJ2-1, the full variable domain reads DVKVTQSSRYLVKRTGEKVFLECVQDMDHENMFWYRQDPGLGLRLIYFSYDVKMKEKGDIPEGYSVSREKKERFSLILESASTNQTSMYLCASSSEQGNSYNEQFFGPGTRLTVL.

The V call is TRBV18, the J call TRBJ2-1; no firm D call. Deletions cut 0 bases from V and 0 bases from J, with 9 bases between. The CDR3 loop spans 16 amino acids. Germline loops: CDR1 KGHSH, CDR2 LQKENI. CDR3 bases: TGTGCCAGCTCACCACCAGTGCGGAGCTCCTACAATGAGCAGTTCTTC. Amino acids: CASSPPVRSSYNEQFF.

About this clone: One end of the junction does not line up with germline, which may come from a read error. The chain employs TRBV28 and TRBJ2-3; D possibly corresponds to TRBD2 (5 bases). The CDR3 totals 13 residues. Germline assignment: CDR1 MDHEN and CDR2 SYDVKM. The CDR3 nucleotides are TGTGCCAGCACCCTTGGGAGCACGGATACGCAGTATTTT. It translates to CASTLGSTDTQYF.

The chain joins TRBV18 to TRBJ1-6; 7 positions match TRBD1. V was pared by 6 bases and J by 7 bases, with 6 bases of the junction left unmatched. Germline loops: CDR1 KGHSH, CDR2 LQKENI. This CDR3 is built from 14 residues. The CDR3 nucleotides read TGTGCCAGCTCCTCTAGGGACAGCAATTCACCCCTCCACTTT. As protein: CASSSRDSNSPLHF.

The rearrangement uses TRBV27 and TRBJ2-3; 7 nucleotides match TRBD1. Germline CDR1 is MNHEY and CDR2 is SMNVEV (reference sequence). The length of the CDR3 is 17 residues. J was trimmed by 0 bases and V by 5 bases; bases with no gene match: 11. The CDR3 coding sequence is TGTGCCAGCAGTCCTCTCCGGACAGGCCATAGCACAGATACGCAGTATTTT. Protein sequence: CASSPLRTGHSTDTQYF.

The DNA for the CDR3 is TGTGCCAGCAGCCAAAGCCAGGTCCCAAATCAGCCCCAGCATTTT. Its translation is CASSQSQVPNQPQHF. The V gene is TRBV3-1 (or the pseudogene TRBV3-2), the J gene TRBJ1-5; D is unclear. The CDR3 is 15 residues long. The ends were cut back, 2 bases at V and 4 bases at J, with 12 bases in the middle. The germline gives CDR1 LGHDT, CDR2 YNNKEL (reference sequence).

The V and J genes are TRBV7-2 and TRBJ2-5, with a possible D match to TRBD2 (7 bases). The CDR3 covers 14 residues. The germline V gene encodes CDR1 SGHTA and CDR2 FQGNSA. Trimming stripped 4 bases from V and 5 bases from J, with 14 bases between. This chain's CDR3 is CASSYGGAGETQYF. CDR3 sequence (DNA): TGTGCCAGCAGCTATGGGGGGGCTGGGGAGACCCAGTACTTC.